A single sample is the source of the 2 T cell receptor beta chains below, sequenced in a study of T-cell memory formation after mild COVID-19. TCRdb processed the 5' RACE reads anew with MiXCR; each CDR3 protein has one entry. The sample yields around 390,000 distinct CDR3 sequences, approximately 15% seen once. Sequences were obtained from PBMCs or a T cell subset sorted from them (not recorded which). These receptors came from a man younger than 35 who had mild COVID-19 (a few samples of this study predate the infection). Cell type and time point are not known.

The V call is TRBV20-1, the J call TRBJ1-3; 9 bases are a match to TRBD1. The CDR3 has 17 amino acids. Germline V lookup: CDR1 DFQATT, CDR2 SNEGSKA (reference sequence). With V trimmed by 3 bases and J by 2 bases, 11 bases remained unmatched. This CDR3 reads CSASPGTGIGTGNTIYF. DNA for the CDR3: TGCAGTGCTAGCCCCGGGACAGGGATTGGAACTGGAAACACCATATATTTT.

V is TRBV6-2 or TRBV6-3 and J is TRBJ2-1; either TRBD1 or TRBD2 may supply D (6 bases each). Germline V CDR1 and CDR2: MNHEY, SVGEGT. The length of the CDR3 is 12 residues. V shed 6 bases and J shed 9 bases, with 12 bases lying between them. The chain's CDR3 is CASRGGLREQFF. CDR3 coding DNA: TGTGCCAGCAGAGGGGGGCTCCGTGAGCAGTTCTTC.